These 16 T cell receptor beta chains were all obtained from the same sample, sequenced in a study of blood T cells in healthy people across ages. Sample-barcoded 5' priming and a J-beta primer mix drove a second PCR of roughly 7 to 11 cycles. TCRdb redid the calling of the 5' RACE reads with MiXCR, one entry per CDR3 protein. The profile covers around 1.5 million distinct CDR3 sequences, with around two fifths appearing a single time and 7.9% taken by the ten largest. Specimen: blood. The origin of the receptors is a woman between 18 and 30 years old in good health.

The chain recombines TRBV25-1 with TRBJ2-7; TRBD1 is a possible D gene (6 bases). Germline-derived CDR1 and CDR2 are MGHDK and SYGVNS. The CDR3 consists of 16 residues. Trimming removed 7 bases at V and 1 base at J, with 20 bases between. CDR3 amino acids: CASNTRGSALSYEQYF. Here the CDR3 DNA reads TGTGCCAGCAATACGAGGGGGAGCGCCCTTTCCTACGAGCAGTACTTC.

The rearrangement uses TRBV20-1 and TRBJ2-1; D possibly corresponds to TRBD2 (6 bases). V dropped 2 bases and J dropped 5 bases, with 10 bases sitting between them. CDR1 is DFQATT, CDR2 SNEGSKA, per germline (reference sequence). This CDR3 has 13 residues. Written as DNA, the CDR3 is TGCAGTGCTAGACGGGAGTTCGACAATGAGCAGTTCTTC. Its protein product is CSARREFDNEQFF.

CDR3 in amino acids: CASSAPGQGWYGYTF. The DNA for the CDR3 is TGTGCCAGTAGTGCACCGGGACAGGGTTGGTATGGCTACACCTTC. The chain combines TRBV19 with TRBJ1-2; 9 bases match TRBD1. Germline values: CDR1 LNHDA, CDR2 SQIVND (reference sequence). CDR3 length equals 15 residues. The trim removed 5 bases at V and 5 bases at J, leaving 9 bases unmatched.

This clonotype was counted only a few times. The CDR3 DNA sequence: TGTGCCAGCAGTTTTGGTGTAGGAACAGAAGAGACCCAGTACTTC. The encoded protein is CASSFGVGTEETQYF. The rearrangement uses TRBV12-3 or TRBV12-4 and TRBJ2-5; unclear D gene. V lost 3 bases to trimming and J lost 3 bases, with 14 bases between them. The CDR3 length is 15 residues.

This clonotype was seen a few times. At one end the junction does not follow the germline gene, possibly because of a read error. This chain uses TRBV6-2 or TRBV6-3 with TRBJ2-1; the D is unclear. Germline V gene data show CDR1 as MNHEY and CDR2 as SVGEGT. The CDR3 spans 14 residues. For the CDR3, the DNA is TGTGCCAGCAGCTACTCCAAGCACAACAATGAGCAGTTCTTC. It codes for CASSYSKHNNEQFF.

This clonotype was detected ten times or more. The chain joins TRBV20-1 to TRBJ2-3; no definite D call. The V gene's germline CDR1 is DFQATT and CDR2 SNEGSKA (reference sequence). This CDR3 has 11 amino acids. The DNA of the CDR3 is TGCAGCGCCCATAGCACAGATACGCAGTATTTT. Its translation: CSAHSTDTQYF.

The chain joins TRBV4-1 to TRBJ2-5; 10 nucleotides align to TRBD1. Germline loops: CDR1 MGHRA, CDR2 YSYEKL. The CDR3 runs to 18 residues. Trimming removed 2 bases from V and 5 bases from J; junction bases left unmatched: 14. The CDR3 reads CASSQFRDRGLRRETQYF. DNA of the CDR3: TGCGCCAGCAGCCAATTTCGAGACAGGGGGCTTCGGCGGGAGACCCAGTACTTC.

This chain uses TRBV6-6 with TRBJ1-2, with 7 nucleotides matching TRBD1. J was trimmed by 0 bases and V by 2 bases; bases with no gene match: 6. Germline CDR1 MNHNY, CDR2 SVGAGI (reference sequence). The CDR3 runs 16 residues. The CDR3 DNA is TGTGCCAGCAGTTACCGACAGGGACTAGCTAACTATGGCTACACCTTC. Translating it yields CASSYRQGLANYGYTF.

This clonotype was picked up a small number of times. The chain recombines TRBV7-2 with TRBJ2-1, with D possibly TRBD2 on 6 matching bases. The germline V gene has CDR1 SGHTA and CDR2 FQGNSA. The CDR3 sequence is 16 residues long. The ends were cut back, 7 bases at V and 0 bases at J, with 16 bases in the middle. As DNA, the CDR3 is TGTGCCAGCACCATCGAGGCGGGGAGCTCCTACAATGAGCAGTTCTTC. It specifies CASTIEAGSSYNEQFF. Full variable domain (remainder filled in from reference TRBV7-2 and TRBJ2-1): GAGVSQSPSNKVTEKGKDVELRCDPISGHTALYWYRQSLGQGLEFLIYFQGNSAPDKSGLPSDRFSAERTGGSVSTLTIQRTQQEDSAVYLCASTIEAGSSYNEQFFGPGTRLTVL.

The chain is built from TRBV27 and TRBJ2-7; D might be TRBD2 (6 bases). The CDR3 runs to 16 residues. Germline CDR1 reads MNHEY; CDR2 reads SMNVEV (reference sequence). The V and J ends lost 4 bases and 3 bases respectively, with 19 bases between them. The CDR3 reads CASSSLVLRGDYEQYF. In nucleotides, the CDR3 is TGTGCCAGCAGTTCCCTTGTTCTGCGGGGAGACTACGAGCAGTACTTC.

A few counts support this clonotype. V usage is TRBV7-2 and J usage is TRBJ1-6; 9 bases line up with TRBD1. The germline gives CDR1 SGHTA, CDR2 FQGNSA. The length of the CDR3 is 15 residues. With V trimmed by 6 bases and J by 5 bases, 5 bases remained unmatched. The CDR3 sequence is CASRGQGSNNSPLHF. The CDR3 coding sequence is TGTGCCAGCAGGGGACAGGGATCTAATAATTCACCCCTCCACTTT.

The chain uses TRBV30 and TRBJ1-2; possibly TRBD1 for D (6 bases). The length of the CDR3 is 15 residues. Per the germline V gene, CDR1 is GTSNPN and CDR2 is SVGIG (reference sequence). V lost 4 bases and J lost 0, with 15 bases in between. CDR3 bases: TGTGCCTGGAACGGCCCAGGGGCAGCTAACTATGGCTACACCTTC. Amino acid sequence: CAWNGPGAANYGYTF.

This clonotype was seen a handful of times. The V call is TRBV25-1, the J call TRBJ2-1; the D call may be TRBD1 or TRBD2 (6 bases each). V lost 2 bases and J 5 bases, leaving 13 bases between the germline ends. The CDR3 loop spans 15 amino acids. Germline-derived CDR1 and CDR2 are MGHDK and SYGVNS. This chain's CDR3 is CASSERGAGDNEQFF. DNA of the CDR3: TGTGCCAGCAGTGAAAGGGGGGCCGGGGACAATGAGCAGTTCTTC.

The chain combines TRBV20-1 with TRBJ1-5; tentative D call: TRBD1 (6 bases). The CDR3 consists of 13 residues. Between the trimmed V and J ends, which lost 3 bases and 7 bases, there was a span of 13 bases. Germline CDR1 DFQATT, CDR2 SNEGSKA (reference sequence). Here the CDR3 DNA reads TGCAGTGCTAGCTCCACAGGGACGCAGCCCCAGCATTTT. This sequence encodes CSASSTGTQPQHF.

This clonotype turned up a few times. This chain links TRBV28 with TRBJ2-1; D remains unclear. This CDR3 is 11 amino acids long. Germline assignment: CDR1 MDHEN and CDR2 SYDVKM. The V gene lost 7 bases and the J gene lost 12 bases, with 13 bases spanning the gap. The CDR3 loop is CASTMAGPQFF. CDR3 coding DNA: TGTGCCAGCACTATGGCTGGTCCGCAGTTCTTC.

The chain has TRBV9 and TRBJ2-1, with a weak D call TRBD1 (6 bases). This CDR3 has 14 residues. The ends were cut back, 2 bases at V and 2 bases at J, with 8 bases in the middle. Germline CDR1 is SGDLS and CDR2 is YYNGEE. The chain's CDR3 is CASSVGDTYNEQFF. CDR3 DNA: TGTGCCAGCAGCGTGGGGGACACCTACAATGAGCAGTTCTTC. The entire variable domain, with the rest obtained from reference TRBV9 and TRBJ2-1, is as follows: DSGVTQTPKHLITATGQRVTLRCSPRSGDLSVYWYQQSLDQGLQFLIQYYNGEERAKGNILERFSAQQFPDLHSELNLSSLELGDSALYFCASSVGDTYNEQFFGPGTRLTVL.